The 13 T cell receptor beta chains presented below share a single source sample, sequenced in a study of T cell repertoires in cytomegalovirus infection (dated by TCRdb to the late 2010s). The run used an Illumina HiSeq 1500. The public reads were reanalyzed by TCRdb: fastp trimming at Q25, MiXCR alignment, in-frame beta chains only. Each CDR3 protein appears once, grouped with its most common genes and DNA. The sample profile shows 150,000 to 200,000 distinct CDR3 sequences; roughly a fifth of them were found once. Less than 3% of the sample rests with the top ten. Sample: PBMCs. Receptor source: a human donor in good health (CMV status not recorded). Some clones in this sample may be carry-over from other donors' samples.

This clonotype was detected only a few times. The rearrangement uses TRBV7-2 and TRBJ2-1; D might be TRBD2 (6 bases). The germline gives CDR1 SGHTA, CDR2 FQGNSA. This CDR3 contains 17 residues. The V gene lost 5 bases and the J gene lost 7 bases, with 24 bases spanning the gap. Written as DNA, the CDR3 is TGTGCCAGCAGCCACTTCGTGGGGGTAGCGGATAGGAATGAGCAGTTCTTC. Its translation: CASSHFVGVADRNEQFF.

The DNA of the CDR3 is TGTGCCAGCAGTTACGGTACCGAGAGCTCCTATAATTCACCCCTCCACTTT. Amino acid sequence: CASSYGTESSYNSPLHF. The rearrangement uses TRBV6-2 or TRBV6-3 and TRBJ1-6; D unclear. Germline V gene lookup returns CDR1 MNHEY and CDR2 SVGEGT. Trimming removed 2 bases from V and 0 bases from J, with 11 bases in between. The CDR3 is 17 residues long.

This clonotype was found a few times. The chain couples TRBV19 to TRBJ2-5; maybe TRBD1 (5 bases). The V end lost 4 bases, the J end lost 0 bases, and 6 bases lay between the germline ends. CDR3 size: 13 residues. Germline lookup yields CDR1 LNHDA and CDR2 SQIVND (reference sequence). The CDR3 sequence: CASSRQNQETQYF. The CDR3 DNA is TGTGCCAGTAGTAGACAGAACCAAGAGACCCAGTACTTC.

This clonotype was seen only a few times. CDR3 protein: CSVVETGNPYEQYF. CDR3 DNA: TGCAGCGTTGTAGAGACAGGGAACCCCTACGAGCAGTACTTC. The chain is built from TRBV29-1 and TRBJ2-7; the match to TRBD1 covers 7 bases. The CDR3 is 14 residues long. From germline, CDR1 is SQVTM and CDR2 ANQGSEA. Losses at the gene ends were 4 bases for V and 2 bases for J; bases not matched to a gene: 8.

This clonotype was recorded at least ten times. V is TRBV29-1 and J is TRBJ2-3; D gene ambiguous. This CDR3 is 14 amino acids long. V was cut by 0 bases and J by 3 bases, with 10 bases left in between. Germline lookup yields CDR1 SQVTM and CDR2 ANQGSEA. The CDR3: CSVEEYEATDTQYF. CDR3 coding DNA: TGCAGCGTTGAAGAGTACGAGGCGACAGATACGCAGTATTTT.

This clonotype was detected only a few times. J is TRBJ1-5 and V is TRBV20-1, with D hard to call. Trimming cost V 7 bases and J 0 bases, with 1 base left between them. The CDR3 covers 10 residues. The germline gives CDR1 DFQATT, CDR2 SNEGSKA (reference sequence). The CDR3: CSDSNQPQHF. CDR3 nucleotides: TGCAGTGATAGCAATCAGCCCCAGCATTTT.

The rearrangement joins TRBV10-3 to TRBJ2-7, with TRBD2 matching over 10 bases. The CDR3 length is 14 residues. Germline loops: CDR1 ENHRY, CDR2 SYGVKD. V lost 3 bases and J lost 2; bases outside the gene matches: 1. DNA of the CDR3: TGTGCCATCAGTGAAGCGGGAGGGCCCTACGAGCAGTACTTC. It specifies CAISEAGGPYEQYF.

This clonotype was detected many times. This chain joins TRBV7-2 and TRBJ2-2; 8 positions match TRBD1. The length of the CDR3 is 15 residues. V gave up 5 bases and J gave up 5 bases; unmatched junction bases: 7. CDR1 and CDR2 (germline): SGHTA, FQGNSA. The CDR3 coding sequence is TGTGCCAGCAGCCCAGGGGGCGCGGGGACCGGGGAGCTGTTTTTT. Encoded protein: CASSPGGAGTGELFF. The variable domain in full, with the rest retrieved from reference TRBV7-2 and TRBJ2-2, is GAGVSQSPSNKVTEKGKDVELRCDPISGHTALYWYRQSLGQGLEFLIYFQGNSAPDKSGLPSDRFSAERTGGSVSTLTIQRTQQEDSAVYLCASSPGGAGTGELFFGEGSRLTVL.

The CDR3: CASSGGLVSYNEQFF. The CDR3 DNA reads TGTGCCAGCAGCGGCGGACTAGTTTCGTACAATGAGCAGTTCTTC. The rearrangement uses TRBV7-3 and TRBJ2-1; TRBD2 agrees at 7 bases. Per the germline V gene, CDR1 is SGHTA and CDR2 is FQGTGA. V dropped 5 bases and J dropped 4; count of bases not matched to a gene: 8. There are 15 residues in the CDR3.

This clonotype was detected many times. The chain uses TRBV7-9 and TRBJ2-2, with 14 bases fitting TRBD2. V gave up 6 bases and J gave up 5 bases; unmatched junction bases: 14. Germline V CDR1 and CDR2: SEHNR, FQNEAQ (reference sequence). This CDR3 contains 19 residues. Here the CDR3 DNA reads TGTGCCAGCAGATCCTTCTCGGGACTAGCGGGAGAAAAGACCGGGGAGCTGTTTTTT. Translation gives CASRSFSGLAGEKTGELFF.

The CDR3 nucleotides read TGCGCCAGCAGTTCGGATGCGGGCACTGAAGCTTTCTTT. It codes for CASSSDAGTEAFF. The chain uses TRBV5-1 and TRBJ1-1; D is ambiguous. Trimming cost V 5 bases and J 4 bases, with 12 bases left between them. Germline V gene sequence: CDR1 SGHRS, CDR2 YFSETQ. There are 13 residues in the CDR3. The variable domain in full, completed from reference TRBV5-1 and TRBJ1-1, reads KAGVTQTPRYLIKTRGQQVTLSCSPISGHRSVSWYQQTPGQGLQFLFEYFSETQRNKGNFPGRFSGRQFSNSRSEMNVSTLELGDSALYLCASSSDAGTEAFFGQGTRLTVV.

V usage is TRBV20-1 and J usage is TRBJ2-3; D is perhaps TRBD1 (6 bases). V was shortened by 0 bases and J by 2 bases, with 12 bases between the two germline ends. Germline CDR1 reads DFQATT; CDR2 reads SNEGSKA (reference sequence). CDR3 length: 15 residues. The CDR3 DNA sequence: TGCAGTGCTAGAGACCGACAGGTTCTCACAGATACGCAGTATTTT. Residues: CSARDRQVLTDTQYF.

V usage is TRBV2 and J usage is TRBJ1-5; D is unresolved. Germline lookup yields CDR1 SNHLY and CDR2 FYNNEI. The V gene lost 3 bases and the J gene lost 2 bases, with 8 bases spanning the gap. CDR3 length: 14 amino acids. CDR3 in DNA: TGTGCCAGCAGTGAGGAACTTGGCAATCAGCCCCAGCATTTT. Its translation is CASSEELGNQPQHF.